Below are 6 T cell receptor beta chains sequenced from a single sample in a study of human T cells and chemical hapten exposure. Indicated time point: pre-sensitization, week 0. Stated treatment: therapeutic diphenylcyclopropenone sensitization with weekly scalp DPC. TCRdb reanalysed the RACE reads using MiXCR and keeps one entry per CDR3 protein. Among over 300,000 distinct CDR3 sequences, 5% to 6.5% were seen once, and the ten largest hold around 2.6%. The sample here was whole blood, taken in connection with sensitization to the hapten diphenylcyclopropenone (DPC). These receptors were collected from a woman aged 50 to 60 with alopecia areata. Some clones in this sample may be carry-over from other donors' samples.

This clonotype was found many times. The V and J genes are TRBV7-2 and TRBJ2-1; no clear D gene. Germline CDR1 SGHTA, CDR2 FQGNSA. This CDR3 contains 12 residues. The germline V and J ends were trimmed by 4 bases and 7 bases, with 8 bases remaining between them. The CDR3 nucleotides read TGTGCCAGCAGCTGGGTGGAGAATGAGCAGTTCTTC. Residues: CASSWVENEQFF.

The chain employs TRBV20-1 and TRBJ2-3; possibly TRBD1 for D (6 bases). Germline CDR1 DFQATT, CDR2 SNEGSKA (reference sequence). The CDR3 loop spans 13 amino acids. CDR3 sequence (DNA): TGCAGCGGACGAAGGGACAACACAGATACGCAGTATTTT. Protein sequence: CSGRRDNTDTQYF.

The chain uses TRBV6-1 and TRBJ2-7; D not certain. CDR1 MNHNS and CDR2 SASEGT come from the germline V gene. The CDR3 sequence is 11 residues long. CDR3 nucleotide sequence: TGTGCGATCAGGCGATCTTACGAGCAGTACTTC. Translated, it gives CAIRRSYEQYF.

In its sample, this clonotype was seen a few times. This sequence joins TRBV13 and TRBJ2-7, with D possibly called TRBD1 or TRBD2 (5 bases each). CDR1 is PRHDT and CDR2 is FYEKMQ in the germline V gene (reference sequence). CDR3 size: 14 residues. V was cut by 4 bases and J by 6 bases, with 16 bases left in between. The CDR3 sequence: CASSSGTGRFEQYF. In DNA, the CDR3 is TGTGCCAGCAGCTCCGGGACGGGGAGATTCGAGCAGTACTTC.

This clonotype was recorded many times. The rearrangement joins TRBV20-1 to TRBJ2-1, with 9 bases aligning to TRBD2. The germline CDR1 and CDR2 sequences are DFQATT and SNEGSKA (reference sequence). The length of the CDR3 is 15 residues. Trimming cost V 1 base and J 8 bases; bases outside gene matches: 9. The CDR3 reads CSARVWGSGSDEQFF. The CDR3 DNA is TGCAGTGCTAGAGTTTGGGGTAGCGGGAGCGATGAGCAGTTCTTC.

This clonotype was recorded many times. J is TRBJ1-5 and V is TRBV29-1; possibly TRBD1 for D (6 bases). This CDR3 has 12 residues. CDR1 is SQVTM and CDR2 is ANQGSEA in the germline V gene. Trimming left V 6 bases short and J 6 bases short, with 12 bases between. Here the CDR3 DNA reads TGCAGCGTACAGGGTTTTGGTCAGCCCCAGCATTTT. It translates to CSVQGFGQPQHF.